This T cell receptor (beta chain) was documented in a study of T cell repertoires in cytomegalovirus infection. Study in general: Indications of both CMV infection and matching HLA type were provided by public TCR beta signatures.

Germline V gene data show CDR1 as MNHNS and CDR2 as SASEGT. Trimming left V 2 bases short and J 1 base short, with 15 bases between. The CDR3 loop spans 17 amino acids. This clonotype has at least ten counts. Its antigen is not identified. Findings and limits, study-wide: HLA-C-restricted CMV clonotypes gave the most frequent clonotype in two of eight donors. Identification of carriers of CMV plus the relevant HLA was performed using cumulative public TCR beta family frequency.

TCRdb called the reads again in MiXCR, with one record for every CDR3 protein. Of under 600,000 distinct CDR3 sequences listed, 15% to 20% were seen once; the top ten hold 20% to 30%. The sequencing input was CD8+ T cells from PBMCs. The sequence came from a human donor in good health (CMV status not recorded). Some clones in this sample may be carry-over from other donors' samples. This sequence joins TRBV6-1 and TRBJ1-5; D might be TRBD1 (5 bases). CDR3 nucleotide sequence: TGTGCCAGCAGTGAAAGCGCGGGGGGACGGAGCAATCAGCCCCAGCATTTT. This gives the protein CASSESAGGRSNQPQHF.